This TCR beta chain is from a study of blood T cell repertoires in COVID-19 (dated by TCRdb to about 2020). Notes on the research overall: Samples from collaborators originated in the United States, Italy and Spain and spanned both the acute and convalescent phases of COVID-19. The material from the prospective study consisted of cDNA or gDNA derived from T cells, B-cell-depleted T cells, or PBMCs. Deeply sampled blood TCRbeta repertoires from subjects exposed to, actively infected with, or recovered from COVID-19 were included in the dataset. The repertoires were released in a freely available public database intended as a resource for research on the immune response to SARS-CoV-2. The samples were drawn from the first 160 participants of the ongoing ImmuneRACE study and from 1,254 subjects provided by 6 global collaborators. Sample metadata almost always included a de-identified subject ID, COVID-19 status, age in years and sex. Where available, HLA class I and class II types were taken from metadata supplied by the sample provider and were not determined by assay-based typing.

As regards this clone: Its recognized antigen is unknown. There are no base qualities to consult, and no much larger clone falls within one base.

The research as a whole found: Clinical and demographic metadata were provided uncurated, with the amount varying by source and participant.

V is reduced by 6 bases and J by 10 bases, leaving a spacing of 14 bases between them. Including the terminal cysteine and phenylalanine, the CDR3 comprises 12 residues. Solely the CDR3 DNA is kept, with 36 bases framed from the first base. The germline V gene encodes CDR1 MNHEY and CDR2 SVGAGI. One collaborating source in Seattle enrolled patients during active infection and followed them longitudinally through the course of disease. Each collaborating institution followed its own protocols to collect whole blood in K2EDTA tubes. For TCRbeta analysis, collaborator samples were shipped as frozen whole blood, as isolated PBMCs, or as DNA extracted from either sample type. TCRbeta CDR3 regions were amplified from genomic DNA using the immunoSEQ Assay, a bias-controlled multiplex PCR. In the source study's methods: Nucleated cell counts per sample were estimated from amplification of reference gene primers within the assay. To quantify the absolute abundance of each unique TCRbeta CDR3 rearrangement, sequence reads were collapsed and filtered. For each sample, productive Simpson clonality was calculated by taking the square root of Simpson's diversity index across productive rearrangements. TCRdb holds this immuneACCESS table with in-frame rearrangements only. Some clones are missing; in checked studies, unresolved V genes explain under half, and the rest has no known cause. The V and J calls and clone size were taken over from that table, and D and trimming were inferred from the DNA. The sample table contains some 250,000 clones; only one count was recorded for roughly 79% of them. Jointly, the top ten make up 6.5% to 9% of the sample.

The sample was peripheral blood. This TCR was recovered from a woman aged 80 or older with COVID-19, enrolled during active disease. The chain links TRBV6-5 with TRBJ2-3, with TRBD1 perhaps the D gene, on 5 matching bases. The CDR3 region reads CASSPQGKAQYF. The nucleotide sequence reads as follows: TGTGCCAGCAGCCCCCAGGGAAAGGCGCAGTATTTT.